The 11 T cell receptor beta chains reported below all come from one sample, sequenced in a study of Ad26.COV2.S vaccination and SARS-CoV-2 variants. Indicated treatment: 19 received Ad26.COV2.S at low or high dose, single or two shots; five or six received placebo; per-sample allocation not given. Sample collection was performed on day 63 after the first vaccine or placebo injection. Data came from immunoSEQ multiplex PCR; TCRdb stores just in-frame clones and leaves some out. The table records about 350,000 clones, around 86% of them present only once. Sequencing used peripheral blood, obtained in a trial of Ad26.COV2.S vaccine versus placebo. These TCRs come from a person between 18 and 65 years old who received the Ad26.COV2.S COVID-19 vaccine or a placebo.

V is TRBV10-3 and J is TRBJ2-7, with TRBD1 matching 8 bases. V lost 2 bases, J lost 6 bases, and 3 bases stayed unmatched. Germline V gene lookup returns CDR1 ENHRY and CDR2 SYGVKD. The CDR3 is made up of 13 amino acids. The CDR3: CAISEGQGSEQYF. CDR3 coding DNA: TGTGCCATCAGTGAGGGACAGGGCTCCGAGCAGTACTTC.

The J gene is TRBJ1-4, the V gene TRBV12-3 or TRBV12-4; the D is unclear. The CDR3 is made up of 13 amino acids. With 3 bases removed from V and 10 bases from J, the gap between germline ends came to 12 bases. The chain's CDR3 is CASSFRTEGKLFF. The CDR3 nucleotides read TGTGCCAGCAGTTTCCGGACTGAGGGAAAACTGTTTTTT.

This chain connects TRBV4-3 to TRBJ2-2; perhaps TRBD2 as D (7 bases). The CDR3 covers 15 residues. Germline CDR1 reads LGHNA; CDR2 reads YSLEER. Trimming took off 2 bases at V and 5 bases at J, with 12 bases between the two ends. This CDR3 is CASSQRGAVTGELFF. DNA of the CDR3: TGCGCCAGCAGCCAACGGGGGGCCGTAACCGGGGAGCTGTTTTTT.

The V and J genes are TRBV19 and TRBJ2-7; maybe TRBD1 (6 bases). Trimming took off 2 bases at V and 4 bases at J, with 15 bases between the two ends. This CDR3 is 15 amino acids long. The germline V gene has CDR1 LNHDA and CDR2 SQIVND (reference sequence). As DNA, the CDR3 is TGTGCCAGTAGTATATTCAGGGGATTGCATTACGAGCAGTACTTC. It yields the protein CASSIFRGLHYEQYF.

This clone appeared once. This chain joins TRBV2 and TRBJ2-3; 10 positions match TRBD1. The junction had 4 bases not matched to a gene; V was cut back by 1 base and J by 0 bases. This CDR3 contains 17 residues. Germline V gene lookup returns CDR1 SNHLY and CDR2 FYNNEI. CDR3 nucleotides: TGTGCCAGCAGTGAAGGGACAGGGGGTACAAGCACAGATACGCAGTATTTT. Its protein product is CASSEGTGGTSTDTQYF.

This chain connects TRBV5-1 to TRBJ1-6; D ambiguous. The CDR3 contains 16 residues. Germline values: CDR1 SGHRS, CDR2 YFSETQ. Trimming pared 2 bases from V and 0 bases from J, leaving 9 bases between. CDR3 nucleotides: TGCGCCAGCAGCTTAACATGGAGCTCCTATAATTCACCCCTCCACTTT. It codes for CASSLTWSSYNSPLHF.

J is TRBJ1-2 and V is TRBV20-1, with D unclear. Looked up from germline, CDR1 is DFQATT and CDR2 is SNEGSKA (reference sequence). V was clipped by 4 bases and J by 8 bases, with 11 bases between them. This CDR3 comprises 11 residues. Here the CDR3 reads CSAIVGAGYTF. The CDR3 DNA is TGCAGTGCTATTGTGGGAGCCGGCTACACCTTC.

V gene TRBV24-1 combines with J gene TRBJ1-1; D remains ambiguous. Trimming left V 1 base short and J 4 bases short, with 9 bases between. Germline values: CDR1 KGHDR, CDR2 SFDVKD. This CDR3 is built from 14 residues. As DNA, the CDR3 is TGTGCCACCAGTGATTTCCGGTTAGGCACTGAAGCTTTCTTT. Protein sequence: CATSDFRLGTEAFF.

The V gene is TRBV30, the J gene TRBJ2-2; 7 positions match TRBD1. CDR1 and CDR2 (germline): GTSNPN, SVGIG (reference sequence). The V gene end was trimmed by 3 bases and the J gene end by 4 bases; junction bases not matched to a gene: 5. There are 14 residues in the CDR3. The DNA of the CDR3 is TGTGCCTGGAGCAGGGACAGCGGCACCGGGGAGCTGTTTTTT. Its protein is CAWSRDSGTGELFF.

The rearrangement joins TRBV18 to TRBJ2-4, with no clear D. V was clipped by 3 bases and J by 8 bases, with 11 bases between them. Germline CDR1 reads KGHSH; CDR2 reads LQKENI. The CDR3 covers 13 residues. The CDR3 DNA is TGTGCCAGCTCACCCATCGAAGAGGACATTCAGTACTTC. This gives the protein CASSPIEEDIQYF.

V is TRBV27 and J is TRBJ2-3, with TRBD1 matching over 10 bases. Trimming at V came to 5 bases and at J to 4 bases, leaving 3 bases not matched to a gene. The CDR3 sequence is 14 residues long. Germline CDR1 is MNHEY and CDR2 is SMNVEV (reference sequence). The CDR3 here is CASSLGTGADTQYF. The CDR3, as DNA: TGTGCCAGCAGTCTCGGGACAGGGGCAGATACGCAGTATTTT.